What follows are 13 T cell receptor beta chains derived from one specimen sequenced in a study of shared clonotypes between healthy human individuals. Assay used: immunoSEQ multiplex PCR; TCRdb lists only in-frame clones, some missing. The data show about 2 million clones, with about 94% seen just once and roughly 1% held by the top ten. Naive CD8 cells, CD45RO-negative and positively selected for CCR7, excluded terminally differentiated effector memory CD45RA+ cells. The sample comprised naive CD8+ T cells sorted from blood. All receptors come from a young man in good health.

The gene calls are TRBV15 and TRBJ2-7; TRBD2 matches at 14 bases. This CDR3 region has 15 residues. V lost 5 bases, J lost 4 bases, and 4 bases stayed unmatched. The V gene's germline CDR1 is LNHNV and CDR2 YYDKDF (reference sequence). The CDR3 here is CATSEGLAGGYEQYF. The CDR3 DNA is TGTGCCACCAGCGAAGGACTAGCGGGAGGTTACGAGCAGTACTTC.

The CDR3 is CASSPNGDSYEQYF. The DNA of the CDR3 is TGCGCCAGCAGCCCTAATGGGGACTCCTACGAGCAGTACTTC. The chain has TRBV5-1 and TRBJ2-7; D is ambiguous. Trimming cost V 4 bases and J 0 bases, with 11 bases left between them. The CDR3 runs 14 residues. Germline CDR1 reads SGHRS; CDR2 reads YFSETQ.

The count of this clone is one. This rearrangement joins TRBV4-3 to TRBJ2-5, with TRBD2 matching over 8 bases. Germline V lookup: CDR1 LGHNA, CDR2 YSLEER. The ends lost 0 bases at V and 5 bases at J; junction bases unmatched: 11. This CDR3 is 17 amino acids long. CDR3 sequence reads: CASSQDHTREGRETQYF. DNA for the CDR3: TGCGCCAGCAGCCAAGATCATACCCGGGAGGGCCGGGAGACCCAGTACTTC.

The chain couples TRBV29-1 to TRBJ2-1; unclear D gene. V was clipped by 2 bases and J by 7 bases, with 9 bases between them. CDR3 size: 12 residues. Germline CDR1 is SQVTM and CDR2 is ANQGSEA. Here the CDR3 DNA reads TGCAGCGTTGAAATCCTTGGGAATGAGCAGTTCTTC. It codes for CSVEILGNEQFF.

In nucleotides, the CDR3 is TGCGCCAGCAGCCAGGTGGGACTAGCGGATTACAATGAGCAGTTCTTC. This sequence encodes CASSQVGLADYNEQFF. This chain uses TRBV4-1 with TRBJ2-1; 11 bases match TRBD2. Germline lookup yields CDR1 MGHRA and CDR2 YSYEKL. The junction had 5 bases not matched to a gene; V was cut back by 3 bases and J by 4 bases. The CDR3 has 16 residues.

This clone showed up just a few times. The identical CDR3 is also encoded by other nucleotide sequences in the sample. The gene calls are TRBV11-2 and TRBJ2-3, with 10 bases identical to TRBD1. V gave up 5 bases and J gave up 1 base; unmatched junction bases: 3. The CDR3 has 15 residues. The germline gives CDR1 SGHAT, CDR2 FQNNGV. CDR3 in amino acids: CASSPGQGGTDTQYF. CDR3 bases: TGTGCCAGCAGCCCTGGACAGGGGGGCACAGATACGCAGTATTTT.

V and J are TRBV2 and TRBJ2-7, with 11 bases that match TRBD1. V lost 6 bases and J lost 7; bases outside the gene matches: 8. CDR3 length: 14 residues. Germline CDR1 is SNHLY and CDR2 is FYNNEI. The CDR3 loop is CASRGWGQGDEQYF. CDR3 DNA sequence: TGTGCCAGCAGAGGATGGGGACAGGGGGATGAGCAGTACTTC.

CDR3 sequence (DNA): TGCGCCAGCAGCCAAGATAGGGGACAGCCCTATGGCTACACCTTC. Its protein is CASSQDRGQPYGYTF. V is TRBV4-3 and J is TRBJ1-2; 7 bases fit TRBD1. With V trimmed by 0 bases and J by 4 bases, 5 bases remained unmatched. This CDR3 contains 15 residues. From germline, CDR1 is LGHNA and CDR2 YSLEER.

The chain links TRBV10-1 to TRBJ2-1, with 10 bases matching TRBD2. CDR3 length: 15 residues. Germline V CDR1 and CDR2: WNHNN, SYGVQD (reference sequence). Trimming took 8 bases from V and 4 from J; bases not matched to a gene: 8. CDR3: CASGKREGRYNEQFF. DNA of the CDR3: TGCGCCAGCGGGAAGCGGGAGGGCAGGTACAATGAGCAGTTCTTC.

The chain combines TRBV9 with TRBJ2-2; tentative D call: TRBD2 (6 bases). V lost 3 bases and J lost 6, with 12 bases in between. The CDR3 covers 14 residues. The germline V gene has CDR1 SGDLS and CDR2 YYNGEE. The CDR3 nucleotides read TGTGCCAGCAGCGGGCGGGGCTCGTCCGGGGAGCTGTTTTTT. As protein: CASSGRGSSGELFF.

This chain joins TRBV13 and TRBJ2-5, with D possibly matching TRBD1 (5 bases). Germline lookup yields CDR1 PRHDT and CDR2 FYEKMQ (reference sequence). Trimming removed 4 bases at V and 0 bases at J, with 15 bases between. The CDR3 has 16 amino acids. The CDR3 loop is CASSSTAGPHQETQYF. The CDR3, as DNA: TGTGCCAGCAGCTCCACCGCAGGGCCCCACCAAGAGACCCAGTACTTC.

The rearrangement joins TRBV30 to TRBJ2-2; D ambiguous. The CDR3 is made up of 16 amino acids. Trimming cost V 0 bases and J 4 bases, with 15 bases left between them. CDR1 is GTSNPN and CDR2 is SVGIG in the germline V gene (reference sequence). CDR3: CAWSVVIRMGTGELFF. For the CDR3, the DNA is TGTGCCTGGAGTGTAGTAATCAGGATGGGCACCGGGGAGCTGTTTTTT. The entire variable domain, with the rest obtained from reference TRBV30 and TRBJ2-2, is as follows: SQTIHQWPATLVQPVGSPLSLECTVEGTSNPNLYWYRQAAGRGLQLLFYSVGIGQISSEVPQNLSASRPQDRQFILSSKKLLLSDSGFYLCAWSVVIRMGTGELFFGEGSRLTVL.

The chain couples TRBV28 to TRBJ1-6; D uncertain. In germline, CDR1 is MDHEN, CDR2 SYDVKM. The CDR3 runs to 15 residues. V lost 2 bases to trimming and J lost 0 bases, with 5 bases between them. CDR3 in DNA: TGTGCCAGCAGTTTAGTAAGCTCCTATAATTCACCCCTCCACTTT. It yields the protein CASSLVSSYNSPLHF.